This T cell receptor beta chain was recovered during a study of OX40 agonist ivuxolimab in advanced cancers. Study-wide findings and caveats: Clonal expansion by week 6 occurred in CD4+ and CD8+ blood T cells (at 0.1 to 3.0 mg/kg). In CD8+ T cells, expanded clones were on average more numerous than in CD4+.

TCRdb's table, derived via immunoSEQ multiplex PCR, lists solely in-frame clones and lacks some. The table includes under 65,000 clones, more than 85% detected once. Trimming took off 5 bases at V and 7 bases at J, with 23 bases between the two ends. Germline V gives CDR1 SEHNR, CDR2 FQNEAQ (reference sequence). CDR3 length: 17 amino acids. Exclusion of a patient followed from autoimmune disease history or systemic immunosuppression. A word on this clone: Its matching antigen is unknown.

Here the sequenced sample was CD4+ or CD8+ T cells sorted from blood, taken in a trial of the OX40 agonist ivuxolimab. The TCR comes from an adult with an advanced solid tumor such as melanoma, head and neck, liver or kidney cancer. The rearrangement links TRBV7-9 to TRBJ1-4; weak D call: TRBD1 (5 bases). The CDR3 is CASSASIGTTNTEKLFF. The CDR3, as DNA: TGTGCCAGCAGCGCTTCGATAGGGACGACGAATACTGAAAAACTGTTTTTT.